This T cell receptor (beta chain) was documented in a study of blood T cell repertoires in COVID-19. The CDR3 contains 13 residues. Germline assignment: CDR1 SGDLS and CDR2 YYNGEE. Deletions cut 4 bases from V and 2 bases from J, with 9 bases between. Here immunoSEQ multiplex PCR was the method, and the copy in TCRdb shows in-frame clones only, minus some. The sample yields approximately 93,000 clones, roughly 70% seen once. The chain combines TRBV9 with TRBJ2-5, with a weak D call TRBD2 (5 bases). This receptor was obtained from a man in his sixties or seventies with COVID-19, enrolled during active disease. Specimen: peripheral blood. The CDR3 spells CASSRGFQETQYF. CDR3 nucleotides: TGTGCCAGCAGCCGGGGATTTCAAGAGACCCAGTACTTC.